Listed below are T cell receptor beta chains from one sample, sequenced in a study of blood T cell repertoires in COVID-19. Sequenced by immunoSEQ multiplex PCR; TCRdb stores in-frame clones only, minus some. The repertoire holds 200,000 to 250,000 clones, with 70% to 90% as singletons. Sequencing was done on a sample of peripheral blood. These TCRs come from a woman between 70 and 85 years old with COVID-19, enrolled during active disease. Both conserved end residues are part of each CDR3. Fields, in order: D gene, J gene, V gene, clone size, CDR3 protein, CDR3 DNA. A D gene is named only where the DNA matches it firmly. A clone size is listed for some rows: how often the clone was seen (once, few, many), or a class if it is expanded.

TRBD1	TRBJ1-6	TRBV2	many	CASSRDSPRNSPLHF	TGTGCCAGCAGTCGGGACAGCCCGAGGAATTCACCCCTCCACTTT
-	TRBJ1-2	TRBV6-5	once	CASSKGTQPPYGYTF	TGTGCCAGCAGTAAGGGGACACAGCCGCCGTATGGCTACACCTTC
TRBD1	TRBJ1-2	TRBV10-3	-	CAISESNPTGNVGGYTF	TGTGCCATCAGTGAGTCCAATCCGACAGGGAACGTTGGTGGCTACACCTTC
-	TRBJ2-3	TRBV29-1	-	CSAEGQGSKTDTQYF	TGCAGCGCCGAGGGGCAGGGGTCAAAGACAGATACGCAGTATTTT
TRBD1	TRBJ1-2	TRBV30	-	CAWSLPGQGGLGYTF	TGTGCCTGGAGTCTCCCGGGACAGGGAGGTCTTGGCTACACCTTC
-	TRBJ1-2	TRBV20-1	-	CSARTGSGYTF	TGCAGTGCTAGAACGGGATCTGGCTACACCTTC
TRBD1	TRBJ1-5	TRBV27	once	CASSWSDRVDQPQHF	TGTGCCAGCAGTTGGTCGGACAGGGTTGATCAGCCCCAGCATTTT
TRBD2	TRBJ2-5	TRBV7-2	-	CASSSGGYQETQYF	TGTGCCAGCAGTAGCGGGGGGTACCAAGAGACCCAGTACTTC
TRBD1	TRBJ2-7	TRBV9	-	CASSSRQGSNYEQYF	TGTGCCAGCAGCTCCCGACAGGGATCTAACTACGAGCAGTACTTC
TRBD1	TRBJ1-2	TRBV5-1	-	CASSSDSTGYGYTF	TGCGCCAGCAGCTCTGATTCGACAGGGTACGGCTACACCTTC
-	TRBJ2-7	TRBV12-3/TRBV12-4	-	CASSWTQGNEQYF	TGTGCCAGCAGCTGGACCCAGGGGAACGAGCAGTACTTC